The rows below give T cell receptor beta chains drawn from one sample of a study of blood T cell repertoires in COVID-19. Libraries were prepared by immunoSEQ multiplex PCR; TCRdb keeps only in-frame clonotypes and omits some of them. The data show tens of thousands of clones, around four fifths seen once. The source material was peripheral blood. These receptor sequences come from a human donor in a cohort sampled during active COVID-19. The conserved cysteine and the conserved F or W are not part of the CDR3 here. Size is omitted from some rows. Given values are once, few, many or a class for expanded clones.

V	J	size	CDR3
TRBV9	TRBJ1-3	-	ASSAQGGGNTIY
TRBV18	TRBJ2-2	-	ASSLDRGATGELF
TRBV27	TRBJ2-3	-	ASSLLAVAGSTDTQY
TRBV2	TRBJ1-3	-	ASSTQGAAGNTIY
TRBV5-4	TRBJ2-1	-	ASSLAGGGSSYNEQF
TRBV28	TRBJ2-5	-	ASRGQGDYSRETQY
TRBV10-3	TRBJ2-3	-	AIQAGGSRTDTQY
TRBV7-2	TRBJ2-1	few	ASSPPPLGGGAFEQF
TRBV2	TRBJ1-5	-	ASSGTSRTGNQPQH
TRBV19	TRBJ1-2	-	ASSRDRGHYGYT
TRBV27	TRBJ2-3	-	AEGDRGPDTQY
TRBV19	TRBJ2-7	medium-sized	ASSQGSSYEQY
TRBV3-1/TRBV3-2	TRBJ2-7	once	ASSPTRGGEQY
TRBV5-5	TRBJ1-6	-	ASTATGDSPLH
TRBV14	TRBJ1-1	-	ASSQDRTDLTEAF
TRBV5-4	TRBJ2-3	-	DSSLYRGASTDTQY
TRBV28	TRBJ1-5	-	ASSPEGGGNQPQH
TRBV19	TRBJ1-5	-	ASSIVLGTLNQPQH
TRBV4-1	TRBJ1-1	-	ASSQRDSRKAF
TRBV9	TRBJ2-5	-	ASSQGSGGETQY
TRBV7-3	TRBJ1-2	-	ASSFMTGGFGGYT
TRBV19	TRBJ1-1	-	ASSIRQGDTEAF
TRBV6-2/TRBV6-3	TRBJ2-1	-	ASSYFGTSGKQF
TRBV4-1	TRBJ1-4	-	ASSQDLRGLEVSDEKLF
TRBV4-2	TRBJ1-5	-	ASSRDIISNRYSNQPQH
TRBV2	TRBJ1-1	-	ASSEAKTGGRGTEAF
TRBV29-1	TRBJ2-1	-	SVGQSDEQF
TRBV7-3	TRBJ2-1	-	ASSSPGQGVGLGNEQF
TRBV27	TRBJ1-5	-	ASKPLSGTGGGLNQPQH
TRBV12-1	TRBJ1-4	-	ASSLNQKLF
TRBV5-6	TRBJ1-4	-	ASSFRQGARDEKLF
TRBV11-1	TRBJ2-4	once	ASSTTRGAKNIQY
TRBV5-1	TRBJ1-1	few	ASSFNWGQDTEAF
TRBV4-1	TRBJ2-7	-	ASSQEGTSGAYEQY
TRBV7-3	TRBJ2-1	-	ASSLRGSGNEQF
TRBV4-2	TRBJ1-4	-	ASSQDHKNEKLF
TRBV5-1	TRBJ1-1	-	ASSGGQVNTEAF
TRBV15	TRBJ1-1	-	ATSTRQVGGTEAF
TRBV28	TRBJ2-7	once	ASSLTGIHEQY
TRBV6-5	TRBJ1-3	-	ASIEGFSGNTIY
TRBV7-9	TRBJ1-2	-	ASSRDSNYGYT
TRBV28	TRBJ2-2	-	ASSSPGQGGTGELF
TRBV18	TRBJ1-4	-	ASSGQGASTNEKLF
TRBV28	TRBJ2-5	-	ASSPPTGTGGWETQY
TRBV19	TRBJ2-7	-	ASSKGQNYEQY
TRBV6-1	TRBJ2-7	-	ASSEGTTTIYEQY
TRBV30	TRBJ2-7	once	AWGTGASYEQY
TRBV21-1	TRBJ2-3	-	ASSKIPGQGIGTDTQY
TRBV27	TRBJ2-5	-	ASRDALAWETQY
TRBV19	TRBJ2-7	once	ASSTHPSVGGSYEQY
TRBV3-1/TRBV3-2	TRBJ2-1	-	ASSHLGDSPTRGEQF
TRBV7-8	TRBJ1-6	-	ASNLTGDSDSPLH
TRBV5-1	TRBJ2-2	-	ASSDWGGTGELF
TRBV30	TRBJ2-5	once	AWSVMRETQY